This TCR beta chain was found in a study of T cells in Graves' hyperthyroidism and ophthalmopathy. The study's findings and limits: The majority of expanded thyroid clonotypes above 0.001 also appeared in blood. The model forecast ophthalmopathy, anticipating it by a median around 6.5 months before onset.

Diagnostic decisions used clinical symptoms, serum thyroxine and TRAb, thyroid ultrasound and orbital computed tomography. PBMCs stemmed from around 10 ml fresh peripheral blood. Amplified TCR beta CDR3 regions derived from RNA transcripts. TCR CDR3 underwent first-round RT-PCR with the HTBI primer set. TCRdb ran MiXCR on the multiplex PCR reads and lists one entry per CDR3 protein. The data contain around 500,000 distinct CDR3 sequences, around a fifth of them singletons. V lost 3 bases, J lost 3 bases, and 1 base stayed unmatched. In germline, CDR1 is SEHNR, CDR2 FQNEAQ (reference sequence). The CDR3 has 15 residues. In its sample, this clonotype was seen many times. The antigen is undetermined.

This clonotype was sampled from a woman in her seventies with Graves' ophthalmopathy. This chain joins TRBV7-9 and TRBJ2-1; 11 bases align to TRBD2. Sample: blood. CDR3 in DNA: TGTGCCAGCAGCTTCGGGACTAGCGGCTACAATGAGCAGTTCTTC. It yields the protein CASSFGTSGYNEQFF.